This TCR beta chain was captured in a study of T cell repertoires in cytomegalovirus infection. The wider study: Peptides in the study included HLA-C-restricted and HLA-B-restricted CMV epitopes. Public TCR beta signatures indicated both CMV infection and matching HLA type. Study-wide results and limits: The cumulative frequency of public TCR beta families identified carriers of CMV plus the relevant HLA. HLA-C-restricted CMV-specific TCR beta clonotypes prevailed in the ex vivo response.

TCRdb reanalysed the reads using MiXCR and keeps one entry per CDR3 protein. The sample holds roughly 78,000 distinct CDR3 sequences; around 42% are singletons and the top ten take more than 85%. Trimming stripped 7 bases from V and 7 bases from J, with 8 bases between. The length of the CDR3 is 12 residues. This clonotype was counted only a few times. Its specificity is not known. V is TRBV23-1 and J is TRBJ1-6, with unresolved D. TRBV23-1 is given ORF status, its function remaining uncertain. This TCR was recovered from a human donor in good health (CMV status not recorded). Some clones in this sample may be carry-over from other donors' samples. The source was CD8+ T cells from cultured PBMCs, collected from culture after CMV antigen stimulation. The CDR3 here is CASMGGNSPLHF. CDR3 nucleotide sequence: TGCGCCAGCATGGGCGGGAATTCACCCCTCCACTTT.